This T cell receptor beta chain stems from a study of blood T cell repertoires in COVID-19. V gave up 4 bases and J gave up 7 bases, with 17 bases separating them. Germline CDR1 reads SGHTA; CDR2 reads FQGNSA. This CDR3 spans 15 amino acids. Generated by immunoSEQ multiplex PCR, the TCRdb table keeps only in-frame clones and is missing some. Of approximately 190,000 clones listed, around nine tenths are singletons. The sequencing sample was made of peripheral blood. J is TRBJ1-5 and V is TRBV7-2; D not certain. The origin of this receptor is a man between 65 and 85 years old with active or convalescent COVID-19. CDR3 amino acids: CASSYVEGAEQPQHF. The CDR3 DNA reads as TGTGCCAGCAGCTACGTGGAGGGAGCGGAACAGCCCCAGCATTTT.